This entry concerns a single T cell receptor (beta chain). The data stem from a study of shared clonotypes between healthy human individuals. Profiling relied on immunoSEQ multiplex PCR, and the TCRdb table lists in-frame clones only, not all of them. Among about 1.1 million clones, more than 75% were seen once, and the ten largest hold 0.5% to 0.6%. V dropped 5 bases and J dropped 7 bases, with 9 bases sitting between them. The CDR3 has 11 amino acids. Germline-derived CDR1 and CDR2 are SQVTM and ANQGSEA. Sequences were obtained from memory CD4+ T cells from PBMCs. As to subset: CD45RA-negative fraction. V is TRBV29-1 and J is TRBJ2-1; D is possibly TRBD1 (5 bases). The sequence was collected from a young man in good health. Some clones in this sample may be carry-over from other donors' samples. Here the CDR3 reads CSVTRENEQFF. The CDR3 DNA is TGCAGCGTTACCAGGGAAAATGAGCAGTTCTTC.